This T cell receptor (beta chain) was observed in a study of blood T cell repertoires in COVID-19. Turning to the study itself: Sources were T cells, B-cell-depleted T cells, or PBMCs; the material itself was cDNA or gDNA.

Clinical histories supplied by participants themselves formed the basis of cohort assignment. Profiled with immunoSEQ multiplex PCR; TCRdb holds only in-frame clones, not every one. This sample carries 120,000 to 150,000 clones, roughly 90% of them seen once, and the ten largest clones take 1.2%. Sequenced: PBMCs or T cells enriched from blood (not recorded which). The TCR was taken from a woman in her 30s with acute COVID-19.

The CDR3 DNA reads as TGTGCCAGTAGTATTCCCCGGACTAGCGGGTTTGAGCAGTTCTTC. Protein product: CASSIPRTSGFEQFF. The rearrangement joins TRBV19 to TRBJ2-1; 11 positions agree with TRBD2. With 3 bases clipped from V and 9 bases from J, the junction kept 7 bases outside the gene matches. The CDR3 is 15 residues long. Germline V lookup: CDR1 LNHDA, CDR2 SQIVND (reference sequence).